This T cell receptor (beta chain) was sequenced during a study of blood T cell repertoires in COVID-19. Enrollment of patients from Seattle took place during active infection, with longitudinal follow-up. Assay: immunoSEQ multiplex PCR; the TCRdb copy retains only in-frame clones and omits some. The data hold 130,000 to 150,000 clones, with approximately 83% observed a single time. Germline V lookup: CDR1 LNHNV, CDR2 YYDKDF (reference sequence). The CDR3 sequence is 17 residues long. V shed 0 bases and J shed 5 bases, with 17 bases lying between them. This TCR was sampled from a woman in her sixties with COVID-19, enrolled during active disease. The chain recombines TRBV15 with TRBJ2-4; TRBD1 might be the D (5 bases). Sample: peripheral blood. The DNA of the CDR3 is TGTGCCACCAGCAGAGATAGGGCAGGGATTTGGGAAAACATTCAGTACTTC. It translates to CATSRDRAGIWENIQYF.